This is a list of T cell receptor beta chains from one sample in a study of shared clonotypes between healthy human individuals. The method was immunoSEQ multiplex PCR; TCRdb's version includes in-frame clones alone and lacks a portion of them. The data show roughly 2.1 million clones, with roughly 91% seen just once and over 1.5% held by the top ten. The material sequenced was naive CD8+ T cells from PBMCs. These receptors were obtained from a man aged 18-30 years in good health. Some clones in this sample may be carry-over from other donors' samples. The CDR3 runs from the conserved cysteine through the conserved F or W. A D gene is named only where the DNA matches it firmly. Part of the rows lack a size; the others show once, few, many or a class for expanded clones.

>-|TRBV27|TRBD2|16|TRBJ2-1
TGTGCCAGCAGTTTAGGGGGGGAGGGCACGGGCAATGAGCAGTTCTTC
CASSLGGEGTGNEQFF
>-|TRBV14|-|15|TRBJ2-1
TGTGCCAGCAGCCAAGAGTGGGCAGAGGACAATGAGCAGTTCTTC
CASSQEWAEDNEQFF
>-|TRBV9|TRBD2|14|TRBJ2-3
TGTGCCAGCAGCGCTAGCGGGAGCGGAAATACGCAGTATTTT
CASSASGSGNTQYF
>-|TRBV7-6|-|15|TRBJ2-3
TGTGCCAGCAGCCATCTGAGGAGGGGCACAGATACGCAGTATTTT
CASSHLRRGTDTQYF
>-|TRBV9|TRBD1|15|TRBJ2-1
TGTGCCAGCAGCGTGGGGACAGGGGACCTCGTTGAGCAGTTCTTC
CASSVGTGDLVEQFF
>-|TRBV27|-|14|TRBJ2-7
TGTGCCAGCAGTCCCTTCGCCGACTCCTACGAGCAGTACTTC
CASSPFADSYEQYF
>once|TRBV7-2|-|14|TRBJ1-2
TGTGCCAGCAGCTCCCCCTTTTCCTACTATGGCTACACCTTC
CASSSPFSYYGYTF
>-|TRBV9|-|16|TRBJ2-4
TGTGCCAGCAGCGTAGACGCGGGGATAGCCAAAAACATTCAGTACTTC
CASSVDAGIAKNIQYF
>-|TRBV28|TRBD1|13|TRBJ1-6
TGTGCCACCGGCGGGACAGATAATTCACCCCTCCACTTT
CATGGTDNSPLHF
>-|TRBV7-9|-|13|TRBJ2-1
TGTGCCAGCAGCTCACCCGGGACACCTGAGCAGTTCTTC
CASSSPGTPEQFF
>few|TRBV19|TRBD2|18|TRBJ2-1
TGTGCCAGTAGTATCCCGACTAGCGGGGGTGGGGAGTACAATGAGCAGTTCTTC
CASSIPTSGGGEYNEQFF
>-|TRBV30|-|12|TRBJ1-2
TGTGCCTGGGGGGAGGACAGCCATGGCTACACCTTC
CAWGEDSHGYTF
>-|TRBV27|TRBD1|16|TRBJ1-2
TGTGCCAGCAGCCAATTACCGGGACAGGGGGGGTATGGCTACACCTTC
CASSQLPGQGGYGYTF
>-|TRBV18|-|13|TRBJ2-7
TGTGCCAGCTCACCAGCCCCTAACTACGAGCAGTACTTC
CASSPAPNYEQYF
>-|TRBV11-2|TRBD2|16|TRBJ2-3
TGTGCCAGCAGCTTTTTCGGCGGGAGGGAACGGGATACGCAGTATTTT
CASSFFGGRERDTQYF
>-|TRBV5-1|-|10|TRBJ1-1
TGCGCCAAACCAGTCGCTGAAGCTTTCTTT
CAKPVAEAFF
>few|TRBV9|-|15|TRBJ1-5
TGTGCCAGCAGCGTAGGCGGGGGCCCTAATCAGCCCCAGCATTTT
CASSVGGGPNQPQHF
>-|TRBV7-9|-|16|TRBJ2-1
TGTGCCAGCAGCTTAGAGACAGGCCGTTCCTACAATGAGCAGTTCTTC
CASSLETGRSYNEQFF
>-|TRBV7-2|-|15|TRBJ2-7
TGTGCCAGCAGCTTACGGGACCGCTATTCCTACGAGCAGTACTTC
CASSLRDRYSYEQYF
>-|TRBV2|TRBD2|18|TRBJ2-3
TGTGCCAGCAGTGACGGTCGTACTAGCGTCCCTAGCACAGATACGCAGTATTTT
CASSDGRTSVPSTDTQYF
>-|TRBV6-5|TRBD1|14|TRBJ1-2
TGTGCCAGCAGTTCGCAGGGGGCAAGTTATGGCTACACCTTC
CASSSQGASYGYTF
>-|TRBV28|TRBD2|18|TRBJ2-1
TGTGCCAGCAGACCGGGACTAGCGGGGTACAGCTCCTACAATGAGCAGTTCTTC
CASRPGLAGYSSYNEQFF
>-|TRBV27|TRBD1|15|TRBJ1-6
TGTGCCAGCAGTTTGAGACAGGGGGCTGGTTCACCCCTCCACTTT
CASSLRQGAGSPLHF
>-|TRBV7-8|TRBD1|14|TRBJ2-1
TGTGCCAGCAGCTTACTACGGGACAGACCTGAGCAGTTCTTC
CASSLLRDRPEQFF
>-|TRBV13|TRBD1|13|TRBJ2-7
TGTGCCAGCAGCTCGGGACAGGGCTACGAGCAGTACTTC
CASSSGQGYEQYF
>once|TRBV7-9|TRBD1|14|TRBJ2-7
TGTGCCAGCAGCTTAAATCAGGGGGCAAGTGAGCAGTACTTC
CASSLNQGASEQYF
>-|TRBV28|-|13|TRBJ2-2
TGTGCCAGCTCGGCCGGAGGCTTCCGGGAGCTGTTTTTT
CASSAGGFRELFF
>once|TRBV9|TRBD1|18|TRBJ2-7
TGTGCCAGCAGCGTTGGAAGAGGGACAGATAACTATCCCTACGAGCAGTACTTC
CASSVGRGTDNYPYEQYF
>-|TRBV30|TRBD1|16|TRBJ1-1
TGTGCCTGGAACAGGGGGCGCGAGGACATGAACACTGAAGCTTTCTTT
CAWNRGREDMNTEAFF
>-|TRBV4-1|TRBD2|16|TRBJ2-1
TGCGCCAGCAGCCAAGACGGGCTAGCGGGAACCAATGAGCAGTTCTTC
CASSQDGLAGTNEQFF
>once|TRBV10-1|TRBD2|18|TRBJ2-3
TGCGCCAGCAGTGAGCCTCTAGCGGCTCGTATTAGCACAGATACGCAGTATTTT
CASSEPLAARISTDTQYF
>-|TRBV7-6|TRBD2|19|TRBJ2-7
TGTGCCAGCAGCTTCGCACCGCTAGAGACTAGCGGGGATTCCTACGAGCAGTACTTC
CASSFAPLETSGDSYEQYF
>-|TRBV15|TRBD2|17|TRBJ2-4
TGTGCCACCAGCCCAAGCTCCCGGGAGGGCCTGACAAACATTCAGTACTTC
CATSPSSREGLTNIQYF
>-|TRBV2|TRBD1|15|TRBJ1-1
TGTGCCAGCAGTGCGGACAGGGGGATGAACACTGAAGCTTTCTTT
CASSADRGMNTEAFF
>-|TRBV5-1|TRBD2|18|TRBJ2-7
TGCGCCAGCAGCGAGATCGGGACTAGCGTAAAACCCTCCTACGAGCAGTACTTC
CASSEIGTSVKPSYEQYF
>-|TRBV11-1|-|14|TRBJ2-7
TGTGCCAGCAGCTTATCGGACGGAGCCTACGAGCAGTACTTC
CASSLSDGAYEQYF
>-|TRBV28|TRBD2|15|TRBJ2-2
TGTGCCAGCAGTTTCTTTAGGGAGGGAGGCGGGGAGCTGTTTTTT
CASSFFREGGGELFF
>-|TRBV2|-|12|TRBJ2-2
TGTGCCAGTCGGGGGAGCACCGGGGAGCTGTTTTTT
CASRGSTGELFF
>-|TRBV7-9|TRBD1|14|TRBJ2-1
TGTGCCAGCAGCGACCGGGACAGGGTCGACGAGCAGTTCTTC
CASSDRDRVDEQFF
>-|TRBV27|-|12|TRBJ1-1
TGTGCCAGCAGTTTCCTGGGGGCTGAAGCTTTCTTT
CASSFLGAEAFF
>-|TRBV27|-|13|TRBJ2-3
TGTGCCAGCAGTTTAGTGGGGGCAGATACGCAGTATTTT
CASSLVGADTQYF
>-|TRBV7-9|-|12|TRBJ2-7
TGTGCCACCGGACTATTCTCCTACGAGCAGTACTTC
CATGLFSYEQYF
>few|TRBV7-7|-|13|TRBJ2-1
TGTGCCAGCAGCTCGACTACCTACAATGAGCAGTTCTTC
CASSSTTYNEQFF
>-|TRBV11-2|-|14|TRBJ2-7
TGTGCCAGCAGCTTAGCGGCTCCAGCCTACGAGCAGTACTTC
CASSLAAPAYEQYF
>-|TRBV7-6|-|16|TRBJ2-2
TGTGCCAGCAGCACACCGGGACACCAGAACACCGGGGAGCTGTTTTTT
CASSTPGHQNTGELFF